The 29 T cell receptor beta chains below come from one sample, sequenced in a study of blood T cell repertoires in COVID-19. The data were produced by immunoSEQ multiplex PCR, yet TCRdb's version contains in-frame clones alone and is incomplete. The profile shows roughly 200,000 clones, about 80% of them singletons. The source material was peripheral blood. The receptors derive from a woman in her fifties or sixties with COVID-19, enrolled during active disease.

The V call is TRBV19, the J call TRBJ1-5; TRBD1 agrees at 7 bases. Per germline, CDR1 LNHDA and CDR2 SQIVND (reference sequence). The ends lost 1 base at V and 6 bases at J; junction bases unmatched: 9. This CDR3 spans 16 amino acids. CDR3 loop: CASSIVAGGRGQPQHF. The DNA of the CDR3 is TGTGCCAGTAGTATAGTAGCAGGGGGGCGCGGTCAGCCCCAGCATTTT. Filled out from reference TRBV19 and TRBJ1-5, the complete variable domain reads DGGITQSPKYLFRKEGQNVTLSCEQNLNHDAMYWYRQDPGQGLRLIYYSQIVNDFQKGDIAEGYSVSREKKESFPLTVTSAQKNPTAFYLCASSIVAGGRGQPQHFGDGTRLSIL.

This clone was counted only a few times. This chain joins TRBV5-1 and TRBJ1-1, with D tentatively TRBD1 (5 bases). The V and J ends lost 1 base and 4 bases respectively, with 11 bases between them. Germline V gives CDR1 SGHRS, CDR2 YFSETQ. This CDR3 region has 14 residues. CDR3 sequence: CASSLTGGVTEAFF. The CDR3, as DNA: TGCGCCAGCAGCTTGACGGGAGGGGTCACTGAAGCTTTCTTT.

The chain combines TRBV5-1 with TRBJ1-2; D is undetermined. The V gene lost 0 bases and the J gene lost 5 bases, with 11 bases spanning the gap. Germline-derived CDR1 and CDR2 are SGHRS and YFSETQ. The CDR3 extends over 14 amino acids. CDR3 residues: CASSLAATAYGYTF. As DNA, the CDR3 is TGCGCCAGCAGCTTGGCCGCCACAGCATATGGCTACACCTTC.

A few counts support this clone. The J gene is TRBJ1-5, the V gene TRBV11-3, with a possible D match to TRBD1 (6 bases). The germline V gene encodes CDR1 SGHNT and CDR2 YENEEA. The CDR3 length is 17 residues. V dropped 5 bases and J dropped 5 bases, with 22 bases sitting between them. Written as DNA, the CDR3 is TGTGCCAGCAGCCCCTTTCAGGGGTCGCCCAAGGATCAGCCCCAGCATTTT. Translating it yields CASSPFQGSPKDQPQHF.

V is TRBV5-1 and J is TRBJ2-1; 11 positions agree with TRBD2. J gave up 6 bases and V 6 bases, and 8 bases lay outside the gene matches. The CDR3 runs to 15 residues. Germline lookup yields CDR1 SGHRS and CDR2 YFSETQ. The CDR3 bases are TGCGCCAGCAAACGGGTGGGGACTAGCGGCAATGAGCAGTTCTTC. Amino acids: CASKRVGTSGNEQFF.

The chain is built from TRBV24-1 and TRBJ1-2, with a tentative D call TRBD1 (5 bases). The CDR3 covers 16 residues. Trimming removed 4 bases from V and 1 base from J, with 15 bases in between. CDR1 is KGHDR and CDR2 is SFDVKD in the germline V gene. CDR3 residues: CATSDPQEKLNYGYTF. The CDR3 DNA sequence: TGTGCCACCAGTGACCCACAGGAAAAACTTAACTATGGCTACACCTTC.

This clone occurred many times. This chain links TRBV10-1 with TRBJ2-7, with D perhaps matching TRBD1 (6 bases). From germline, CDR1 is WNHNN and CDR2 SYGVQD (reference sequence). The CDR3 has 16 amino acids. The germline V and J ends were trimmed by 2 bases and 3 bases, with 17 bases remaining between them. The CDR3 loop is CASSEHKRTVYYEQYF. In nucleotides, the CDR3 is TGCGCCAGCAGTGAGCATAAAAGGACAGTTTACTACGAGCAGTACTTC.

This sequence joins TRBV28 and TRBJ1-6; 7 positions agree with TRBD1. Trimming removed 4 bases from V and 9 bases from J; junction bases left unmatched: 21. CDR1 is MDHEN, CDR2 SYDVKM, per germline. This CDR3 comprises 19 residues. CDR3 sequence reads: CASSSHTITTGSDGSPLHF. The CDR3 DNA reads as TGTGCCAGCAGTTCTCATACCATAACGACAGGGTCAGACGGTTCACCCCTCCACTTT.

The chain has TRBV7-9 and TRBJ2-5; D may be TRBD1 (6 bases). The germline V gene has CDR1 SEHNR and CDR2 FQNEAQ (reference sequence). V was clipped by 3 bases and J by 1 base, with 9 bases between them. The CDR3 runs to 14 residues. This chain's CDR3 is CASSFGTPQETQYF. Here the CDR3 DNA reads TGTGCCAGCAGCTTCGGGACACCCCAAGAGACCCAGTACTTC.

The chain couples TRBV20-1 to TRBJ2-5; D is possibly TRBD2 (6 bases). The V and J ends lost 3 bases and 4 bases respectively, with 9 bases between them. CDR3 length: 12 residues. The germline CDR1 and CDR2 sequences are DFQATT and SNEGSKA (reference sequence). The CDR3 coding sequence is TGCAGTGCTAGTGGAGGGCCAGAGACCCAGTACTTC. It is translated as CSASGGPETQYF.

CDR3 protein: CASKDSLNSPLHF. The DNA for the CDR3 is TGTGCCAGCAAGGACAGTTTAAATTCACCCCTCCACTTT. The chain employs TRBV12-3 or TRBV12-4 and TRBJ1-6; tentatively, D is TRBD1 (6 bases). V was cut by 7 bases and J by 7 bases, with 11 bases left in between. The CDR3 has 13 amino acids.

Comments on this clone: The same CDR3 is also encoded by other DNA sequences in this sample. V is TRBV19 and J is TRBJ1-5; D is unresolved. The CDR3 length is 16 residues. The germline V gene has CDR1 LNHDA and CDR2 SQIVND (reference sequence). V was trimmed by 1 base and J by 1 base, leaving 11 bases between them. For the CDR3, the DNA is TGTGCCAGTAGTATAGGGGCCGGGAACAGCAATCAGCCCCAGCATTTT. Translated: CASSIGAGNSNQPQHF.

The rearrangement joins TRBV6-2 or TRBV6-3 to TRBJ2-6; the match to TRBD1 covers 11 bases. J gave up 3 bases and V 2 bases, and 6 bases lay outside the gene matches. The CDR3 length is 18 residues. Germline V gene sequence: CDR1 MNHEY, CDR2 SVGEGT. CDR3 nucleotide sequence: TGTGCCAGCAGTTACAGCCGGGACAGGGGGATTGGGGCCAACGTCCTGACTTTC. Translating it yields CASSYSRDRGIGANVLTF.

The rearrangement uses TRBV9 and TRBJ1-1; D uncertain. The CDR3 loop spans 13 amino acids. Germline assignment: CDR1 SGDLS and CDR2 YYNGEE. Trimming took 2 bases from V and 7 from J, leaving 12 bases between them. The CDR3 is CASSVSIGSEAFF. For the CDR3, the DNA is TGTGCCAGCAGCGTGAGTATCGGTAGTGAAGCTTTCTTT.

The chain uses TRBV2 and TRBJ1-1; D remains unclear. Germline CDR1 is SNHLY and CDR2 is FYNNEI. The germline V and J ends were trimmed by 6 bases and 2 bases, with 13 bases remaining between them. CDR3 length equals 14 residues. CDR3 coding DNA: TGTGCCAGCAGGCCGCCGGGTACCAACACTGAAGCTTTCTTT. This codes for CASRPPGTNTEAFF. Filled out from reference TRBV2 and TRBJ1-1, the complete variable domain reads EPEVTQTPSHQVTQMGQEVILRCVPISNHLYFYWYRQILGQKVEFLVSFYNNEISEKSEIFDDQFSVERPDGSNFTLKIRSTKLEDSAMYFCASRPPGTNTEAFFGQGTRLTVV.

In its sample, this clone was seen a few times. This CDR3 is CASRRDNANQPQHF. The CDR3 DNA reads as TGTGCCAGCAGAAGGGACAATGCAAATCAGCCCCAGCATTTT. The J gene is TRBJ1-5, the V gene TRBV2; tentatively, D is TRBD1 (6 bases). Germline CDR1 is SNHLY and CDR2 is FYNNEI. The germline V and J ends were trimmed by 6 bases and 4 bases, with 13 bases remaining between them. The CDR3 consists of 14 residues. Full variable domain (rest looked up from reference TRBV2 and TRBJ1-5): EPEVTQTPSHQVTQMGQEVILRCVPISNHLYFYWYRQILGQKVEFLVSFYNNEISEKSEIFDDQFSVERPDGSNFTLKIRSTKLEDSAMYFCASRRDNANQPQHFGDGTRLSIL.

The chain carries TRBV28 and TRBJ1-1, with D unclear. The CDR3 runs to 12 residues. V was shortened by 6 bases and J by 1 base, with 6 bases between the two germline ends. The germline V gene has CDR1 MDHEN and CDR2 SYDVKM. CDR3 protein: CASRAGNTEAFF. The DNA of the CDR3 is TGTGCCAGCAGGGCAGGGAACACTGAAGCTTTCTTT.

This clone appeared a few times. This chain connects TRBV10-3 to TRBJ2-2; no definite D call. This CDR3 region has 13 residues. V was pared by 10 bases and J by 3 bases, with 12 bases between. Germline V lookup: CDR1 ENHRY, CDR2 SYGVKD. Here the CDR3 DNA reads TGTGCCACCCACCCCGGAGACACCGGGGAGCTGTTTTTT. This translates into CATHPGDTGELFF.

A single count supports this clone. Here the CDR3 DNA reads TGTGCCACCAGCAGAGGCCCGGGGGCAGATACGCAGTATTTT. Encoded protein: CATSRGPGADTQYF. The chain joins TRBV15 to TRBJ2-3; possibly TRBD2 for D (6 bases). The CDR3 is 14 residues long. V dropped 1 base and J dropped 4 bases, with 9 bases sitting between them. Per the germline V gene, CDR1 is LNHNV and CDR2 is YYDKDF (reference sequence). The variable domain in full, completed from reference TRBV15 and TRBJ2-3, reads DAMVIQNPRYQVTQFGKPVTLSCSQTLNHNVMYWYQQKSSQAPKLLFHYYDKDFNNEADTPDNFQSRRPNTSFCFLDIRSPGLGDTAMYLCATSRGPGADTQYFGPGTRLTVL.

The chain has TRBV10-3 and TRBJ1-1; unclear D gene. The CDR3 covers 15 residues. V was trimmed by 3 bases and J by 1 base, leaving 12 bases between them. Germline CDR1 ENHRY, CDR2 SYGVKD. CDR3 bases: TGTGCCATCAGTGATCCAGGCAAAGCGAACACTGAAGCTTTCTTT. This gives the protein CAISDPGKANTEAFF.

This sequence joins TRBV6-1 and TRBJ2-1, with TRBD1 matching over 8 bases. V was clipped by 2 bases and J by 7 bases; unmatched bases: 13. Germline V lookup: CDR1 MNHNS, CDR2 SASEGT. CDR3 length: 17 residues. In DNA, the CDR3 is TGTGCCAGCAGTGAACCCCAGGGCAGGGGGCTCAGAAATGAGCAGTTCTTC. Encoded protein: CASSEPQGRGLRNEQFF.

The V call is TRBV9, the J call TRBJ1-1; 10 bases line up with TRBD1. CDR3 size: 14 residues. Germline V gives CDR1 SGDLS, CDR2 YYNGEE. V lost 4 bases and J lost 4; bases outside the gene matches: 4. This CDR3 is CASSLGDRGTEAFF. CDR3 nucleotides: TGTGCCAGCAGCCTCGGGGACAGGGGCACTGAAGCTTTCTTT.

V and J are TRBV19 and TRBJ1-2; no definite D call. Per germline, CDR1 LNHDA and CDR2 SQIVND (reference sequence). This CDR3 spans 15 amino acids. Trimming took off 1 base at V and 1 base at J, with 10 bases between the two ends. The CDR3 region is CASSIVQRSNYGYTF. The CDR3 bases are TGTGCCAGTAGTATAGTACAAAGAAGTAACTATGGCTACACCTTC.

This clone occurred many times. DNA for the CDR3: TGTGCCAGCAGCTTAGTGGGAGGACGGAGCACTGAAGCTTTCTTT. As protein: CASSLVGGRSTEAFF. The chain carries TRBV7-2 and TRBJ1-1, with unresolved D. Trimming cost V 1 base and J 4 bases, with 13 bases left between them. Germline CDR1 is SGHTA and CDR2 is FQGNSA. The CDR3 is 15 residues long.

The chain joins TRBV7-9 to TRBJ2-3; 10 nucleotides match TRBD1. Germline lookup yields CDR1 SEHNR and CDR2 FQNEAQ (reference sequence). This CDR3 contains 16 residues. V shed 3 bases, J shed 1 base, and the junction held 4 bases outside the gene matches. CDR3 DNA sequence: TGTGCCAGCAGCTTGAGACAGGGGGCCGGCACAGATACGCAGTATTTT. Its protein product is CASSLRQGAGTDTQYF.

This clone showed up many times. V gene TRBV11-2 combines with J gene TRBJ2-2, with 9 bases that match TRBD2. The CDR3 runs 17 residues. V dropped 6 bases and J dropped 1; count of bases not matched to a gene: 9. CDR1 is SGHAT and CDR2 is FQNNGV in the germline V gene. In nucleotides, the CDR3 is TGTGCCAGCAGTAATCCTAGCGGGGATAGGAACACCGGGGAGCTGTTTTTT. Translating it yields CASSNPSGDRNTGELFF.

The J gene is TRBJ1-1, the V gene TRBV19; D possibly corresponds to TRBD1 (5 bases). The V gene lost 6 bases and the J gene lost 0 bases, with 11 bases spanning the gap. CDR1 is LNHDA, CDR2 SQIVND, per germline (reference sequence). The CDR3 covers 14 residues. This CDR3 reads CASRVAGMNTEAFF. The CDR3 DNA reads TGTGCCAGTAGGGTGGCAGGGATGAACACTGAAGCTTTCTTT.

The rearrangement uses TRBV20-1 and TRBJ1-6; D is perhaps TRBD1 (5 bases). From germline, CDR1 is DFQATT and CDR2 SNEGSKA (reference sequence). This CDR3 has 13 residues. With 3 bases removed from V and 14 bases from J, the gap between germline ends came to 17 bases. The CDR3 nucleotides read TGCAGTGCTAGTAATGCTGCTGGGGGGGCCCTCCACTTT. Translated, it gives CSASNAAGGALHF.

The rearrangement links TRBV3-1 (or the pseudogene TRBV3-2) to TRBJ2-3; D is possibly TRBD2 (6 bases). Between the trimmed V and J ends, which lost 4 bases and 1 base, there was a span of 15 bases. The CDR3 length is 16 residues. Looked up from germline, CDR1 is LGHDT and CDR2 is YNNKEL (reference sequence). The CDR3 coding sequence is TGTGCCAGCAGCCTACACGGGGGTTGGGGCACAGATACGCAGTATTTT. It is translated as CASSLHGGWGTDTQYF.